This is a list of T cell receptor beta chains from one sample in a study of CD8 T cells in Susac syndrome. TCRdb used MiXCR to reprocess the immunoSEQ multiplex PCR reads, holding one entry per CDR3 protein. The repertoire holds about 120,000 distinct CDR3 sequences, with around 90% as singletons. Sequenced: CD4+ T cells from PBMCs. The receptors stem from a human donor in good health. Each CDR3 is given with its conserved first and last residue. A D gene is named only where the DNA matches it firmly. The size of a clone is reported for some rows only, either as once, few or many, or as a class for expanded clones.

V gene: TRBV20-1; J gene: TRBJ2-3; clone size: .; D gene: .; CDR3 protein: CSGIRGAGSDTQYF; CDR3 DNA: TGCAGTGGTATTAGGGGGGCCGGATCAGATACGCAGTATTTT
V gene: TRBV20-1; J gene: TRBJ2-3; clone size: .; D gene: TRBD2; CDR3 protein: CSASGYAGVADTQYF; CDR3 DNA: TGCAGTGCTAGTGGGTACGCGGGAGTGGCAGATACGCAGTATTTT
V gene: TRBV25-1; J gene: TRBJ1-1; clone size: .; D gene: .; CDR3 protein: CASSSGTTEAFF; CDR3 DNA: TGTGCCAGCAGTTCAGGGACTACTGAAGCTTTCTTT
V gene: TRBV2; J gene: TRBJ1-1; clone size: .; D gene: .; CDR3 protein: CASRPLEGGTEAFF; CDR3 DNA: TGTGCCAGCAGGCCGCTCGAGGGGGGCACTGAAGCTTTCTTT
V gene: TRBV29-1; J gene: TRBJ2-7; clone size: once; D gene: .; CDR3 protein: CSVEGSYEQYF; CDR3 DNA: TGCAGCGTGGAAGGTTCCTACGAGCAGTACTTC
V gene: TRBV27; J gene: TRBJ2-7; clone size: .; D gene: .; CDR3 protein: CASSTIGGPSYEQYF; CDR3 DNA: TGTGCCAGCAGTACTATCGGCGGTCCCTCCTACGAGCAGTACTTC
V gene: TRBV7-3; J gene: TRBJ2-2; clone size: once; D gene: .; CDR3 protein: CASRPGTANTGELFF; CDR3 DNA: TGTGCCAGCAGGCCCGGGACGGCGAACACCGGGGAGCTGTTTTTT
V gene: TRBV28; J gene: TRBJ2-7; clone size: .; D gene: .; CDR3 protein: CASSLGRLAGTLRSYEQYF; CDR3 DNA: TGTGCCAGCAGTTTAGGTAGACTAGCCGGGACACTTCGTTCGTACGAGCAGTACTTC
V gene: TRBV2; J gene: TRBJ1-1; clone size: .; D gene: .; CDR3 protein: CASTYSGEAFF; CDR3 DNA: TGTGCCAGTACCTATTCAGGTGAAGCTTTCTTT
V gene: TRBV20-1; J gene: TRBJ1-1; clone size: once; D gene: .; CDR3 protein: CSARGGPTNQGTTEAFF; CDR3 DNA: TGCAGTGCTCGGGGCGGGCCTACCAACCAGGGGACTACTGAAGCTTTCTTT
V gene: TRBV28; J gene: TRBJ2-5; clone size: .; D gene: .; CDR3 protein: CAITGSQETQYF; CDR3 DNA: TGTGCCATCACGGGGTCCCAAGAGACCCAGTACTTC
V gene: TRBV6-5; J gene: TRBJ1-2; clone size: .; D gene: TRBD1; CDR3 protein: CASSYGGTGDYGYTF; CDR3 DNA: TGTGCCAGCAGTTACGGAGGGACAGGGGACTATGGCTACACCTTC
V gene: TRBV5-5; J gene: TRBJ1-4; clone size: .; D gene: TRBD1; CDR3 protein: CASGSQGFREKLFF; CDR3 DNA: TGTGCCAGCGGTTCACAGGGGTTTCGTGAAAAACTGTTTTTT
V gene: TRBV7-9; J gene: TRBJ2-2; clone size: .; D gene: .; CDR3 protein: CASSPGWDLKHTGELFF; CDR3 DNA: TGTGCCAGCAGCCCGGGATGGGACCTGAAACACACCGGGGAGCTGTTTTTT
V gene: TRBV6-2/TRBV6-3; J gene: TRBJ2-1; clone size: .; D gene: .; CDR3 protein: CASSYEAGGIPDEQFF; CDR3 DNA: TGTGCCAGCAGTTACGAAGCAGGGGGGATCCCGGATGAGCAGTTCTTC
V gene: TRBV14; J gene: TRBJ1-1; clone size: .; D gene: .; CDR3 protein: CASSQVLGANTEAFF; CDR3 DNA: TGTGCCAGCAGCCAGGTACTGGGGGCGAACACTGAAGCTTTCTTT
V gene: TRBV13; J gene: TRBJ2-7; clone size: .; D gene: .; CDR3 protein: CASSLARQDGGYEQYF; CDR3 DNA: TGTGCCAGCAGCTTAGCACGACAAGATGGGGGCTACGAGCAGTACTTC
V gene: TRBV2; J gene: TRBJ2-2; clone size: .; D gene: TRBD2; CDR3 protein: CASRIQTSGLTGEPFF; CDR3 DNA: TGTGCCAGCAGGATTCAGACTAGCGGTTTAACCGGGGAGCCGTTTTTT
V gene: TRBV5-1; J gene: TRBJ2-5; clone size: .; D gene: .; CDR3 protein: CASSLQRGKETQYF; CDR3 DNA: TGCGCCAGCAGCTTACAACGGGGGAAAGAGACCCAGTACTTC
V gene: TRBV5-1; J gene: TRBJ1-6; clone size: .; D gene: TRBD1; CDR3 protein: CASSPDRVIPLHF; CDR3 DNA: TGCGCCAGCAGCCCGGACAGGGTTATACCCCTCCACTTT
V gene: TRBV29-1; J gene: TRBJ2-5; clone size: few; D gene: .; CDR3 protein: CSVEATGYMYF; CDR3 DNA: TGCAGCGTTGAAGCGACAGGCTACATGTACTTC
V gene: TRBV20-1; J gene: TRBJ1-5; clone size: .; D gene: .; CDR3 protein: CSAKMGGTHPAQHF; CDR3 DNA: TGCAGTGCTAAAATGGGGGGTACCCATCCCGCCCAGCATTTT
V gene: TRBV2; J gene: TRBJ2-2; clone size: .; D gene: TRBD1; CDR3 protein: CASVRDRGLNTGELFF; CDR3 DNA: TGTGCCAGCGTCCGGGACAGGGGATTGAACACCGGGGAGCTGTTTTTT
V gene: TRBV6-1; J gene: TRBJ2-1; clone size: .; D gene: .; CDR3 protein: CASRATGTRSYNEQFF; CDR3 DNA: TGTGCCAGCAGGGCCACCGGGACACGCTCCTACAATGAGCAGTTCTTC
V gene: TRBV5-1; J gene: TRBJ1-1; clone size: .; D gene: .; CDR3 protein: CASSLSSRSTENTEAFF; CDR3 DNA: TGCGCCAGCAGCTTGTCGTCTAGGAGTACAGAGAACACTGAAGCTTTCTTT
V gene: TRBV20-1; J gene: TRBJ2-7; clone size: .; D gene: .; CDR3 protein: CSARDVRGVSYEQYF; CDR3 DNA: TGCAGTGCTAGAGATGTGCGGGGCGTCTCCTACGAGCAGTACTTC
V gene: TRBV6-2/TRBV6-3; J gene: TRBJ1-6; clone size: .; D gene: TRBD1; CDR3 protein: CASSYSPDRHNSPLHF; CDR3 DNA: TGTGCCAGCAGTTACTCCCCGGACAGGCATAATTCACCCCTCCACTTT
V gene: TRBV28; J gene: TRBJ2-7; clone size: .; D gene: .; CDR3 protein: CASSFRERPGKYF; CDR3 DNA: TGTGCCAGCAGTTTCCGTGAGCGCCCCGGCAAGTACTTC
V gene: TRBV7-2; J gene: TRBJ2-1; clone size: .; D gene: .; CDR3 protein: CASSLAGSGGVNEQFF; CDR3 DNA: TGTGCCAGCAGCTTAGCAGGATCAGGCGGAGTTAATGAGCAGTTCTTC
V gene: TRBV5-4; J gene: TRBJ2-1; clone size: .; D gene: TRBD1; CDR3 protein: CASSRPGTEKNEQFF; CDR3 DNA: TGTGCCAGCAGCCGCCCAGGGACAGAGAAAAATGAGCAGTTCTTC
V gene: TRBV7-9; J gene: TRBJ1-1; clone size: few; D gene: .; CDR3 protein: CASSTTKDIDSNTEAFF; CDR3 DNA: TGTGCCAGCAGCACCACCAAGGACATCGATTCGAACACTGAAGCTTTCTTT
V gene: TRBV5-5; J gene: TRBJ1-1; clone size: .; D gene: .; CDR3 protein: CASSQLTVAMNTEAFF; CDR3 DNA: TGTGCCAGCAGCCAGCTGACAGTAGCCATGAACACTGAAGCTTTCTTT
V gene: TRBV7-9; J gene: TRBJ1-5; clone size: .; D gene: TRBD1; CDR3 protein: CASSFSTGVHQPQHF; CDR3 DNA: TGTGCCAGCAGCTTCTCGACAGGGGTACACCAGCCCCAGCATTTT
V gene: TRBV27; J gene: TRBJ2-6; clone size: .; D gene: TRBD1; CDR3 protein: CASSLTGEFSGVRSGANVLTF; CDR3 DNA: TGTGCCAGCAGTTTAACAGGGGAGTTCTCCGGTGTGCGCTCTGGGGCCAACGTCCTGACTTTC
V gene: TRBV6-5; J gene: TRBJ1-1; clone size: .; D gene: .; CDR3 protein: CASRYATARNSEAFF; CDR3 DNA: TGTGCCAGCAGGTACGCCACTGCCAGGAATTCTGAAGCTTTCTTT
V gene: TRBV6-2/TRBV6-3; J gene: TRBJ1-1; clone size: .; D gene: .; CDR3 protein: CASSYSTEAFF; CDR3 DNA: TGTGCCAGCAGTTACTCGACTGAAGCTTTCTTT
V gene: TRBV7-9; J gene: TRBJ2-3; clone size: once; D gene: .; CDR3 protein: CASSLGGVQTDTQYF; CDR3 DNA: TGTGCCAGCAGCTTAGGGGGAGTGCAGACAGATACGCAGTATTTT
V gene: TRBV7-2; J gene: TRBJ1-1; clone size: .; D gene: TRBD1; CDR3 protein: CASSLEDRAFTEAFF; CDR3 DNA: TGTGCCAGCAGCTTAGAAGACAGGGCATTCACTGAAGCTTTCTTT
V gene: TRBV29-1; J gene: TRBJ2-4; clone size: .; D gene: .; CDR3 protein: CSVGDPAKNIQYF; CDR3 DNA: TGCAGCGTTGGCGACCCGGCCAAAAACATTCAGTACTTC
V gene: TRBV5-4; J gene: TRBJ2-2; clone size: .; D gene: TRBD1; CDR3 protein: CASSPGQDTGELFF; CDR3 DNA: TGTGCCAGCAGCCCGGGACAGGACACCGGGGAGCTGTTTTTT
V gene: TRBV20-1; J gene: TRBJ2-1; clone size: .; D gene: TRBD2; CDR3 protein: CSARPSGGSYNEQFF; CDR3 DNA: TGCAGTGCTAGGCCGAGCGGGGGCTCCTACAATGAGCAGTTCTTC
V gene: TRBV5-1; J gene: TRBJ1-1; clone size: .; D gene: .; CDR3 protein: CASSLGRSGMNTEAFF; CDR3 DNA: TGCGCCAGCAGCCTGGGTCGGAGTGGAATGAACACTGAAGCTTTCTTT
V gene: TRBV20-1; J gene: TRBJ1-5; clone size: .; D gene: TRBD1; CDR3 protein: CSAPDRGSNQPQHF; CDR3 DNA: TGCAGTGCTCCGGACAGGGGGAGCAATCAGCCCCAGCATTTT
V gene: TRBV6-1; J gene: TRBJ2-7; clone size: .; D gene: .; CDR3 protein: CASSYAPGAYEQYF; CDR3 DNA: TGTGCCAGCAGTTACGCGCCGGGAGCCTACGAGCAGTACTTC
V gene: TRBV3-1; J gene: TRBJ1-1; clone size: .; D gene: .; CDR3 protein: CASSQENKNTEAFF; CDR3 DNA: TGTGCCAGCAGCCAAGAAAACAAGAACACTGAAGCTTTCTTT
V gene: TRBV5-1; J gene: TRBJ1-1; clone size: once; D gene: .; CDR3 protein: CASSLALRGRTEAFF; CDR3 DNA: TGCGCCAGCAGCTTGGCCCTGAGGGGCCGCACTGAAGCTTTCTTT
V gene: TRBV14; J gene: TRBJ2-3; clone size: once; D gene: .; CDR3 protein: CASSQDQSSWGRADTQYF; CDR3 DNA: TGTGCCAGCAGCCAAGATCAAAGCTCTTGGGGGCGCGCAGATACGCAGTATTTT
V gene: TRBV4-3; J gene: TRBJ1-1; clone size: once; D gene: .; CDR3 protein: CASSLVEGGNTEAFF; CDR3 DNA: TGCGCCAGCAGCCTTGTAGAGGGGGGGAACACTGAAGCTTTCTTT
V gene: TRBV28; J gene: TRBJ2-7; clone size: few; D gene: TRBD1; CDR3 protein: CASRTETGVDGQYF; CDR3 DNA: TGTGCCAGCAGAACCGAGACAGGGGTCGACGGGCAGTACTTC
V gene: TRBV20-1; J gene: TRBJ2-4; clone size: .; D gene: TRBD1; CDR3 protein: CSADRELAKNIQYF; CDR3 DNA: TGCAGTGCTGACAGGGAGCTAGCCAAAAACATTCAGTACTTC
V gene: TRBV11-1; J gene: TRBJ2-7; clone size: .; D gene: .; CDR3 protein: CASSLQGYGDEQYF; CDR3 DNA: TGTGCCAGCAGCTTACAGGGGTACGGAGACGAGCAGTACTTC
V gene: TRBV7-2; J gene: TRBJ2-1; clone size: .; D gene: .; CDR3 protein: CASSLLIAEEQFF; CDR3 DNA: TGTGCCAGCAGCTTACTTATAGCGGAAGAGCAGTTCTTC
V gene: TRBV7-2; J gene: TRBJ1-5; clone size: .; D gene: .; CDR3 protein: CASSSKYQPQHF; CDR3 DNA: TGTGCCAGCAGCTCGAAATATCAGCCCCAGCATTTT
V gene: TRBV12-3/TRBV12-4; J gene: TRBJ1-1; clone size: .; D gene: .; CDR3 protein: CASANTEAFF; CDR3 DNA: TGTGCCAGCGCAAACACTGAAGCTTTCTTT
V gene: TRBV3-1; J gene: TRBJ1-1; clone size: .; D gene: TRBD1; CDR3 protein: CASSPGDRGHTEAFF; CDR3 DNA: TGTGCCAGCAGCCCTGGAGACAGGGGGCACACTGAAGCTTTCTTT
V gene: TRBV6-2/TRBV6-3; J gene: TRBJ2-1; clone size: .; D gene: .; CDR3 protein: CASSYSFNEQFF; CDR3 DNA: TGTGCCAGCAGTTACTCCTTCAATGAGCAGTTCTTC
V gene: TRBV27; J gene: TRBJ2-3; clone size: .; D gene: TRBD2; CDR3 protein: CASRSGGDTQYF; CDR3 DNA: TGTGCCAGCAGGTCGGGGGGGGATACGCAGTATTTT
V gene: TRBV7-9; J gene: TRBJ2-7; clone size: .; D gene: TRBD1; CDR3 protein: CASSLSTGGHEQYF; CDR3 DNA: TGTGCCAGCAGCTTGAGTACAGGGGGTCACGAGCAGTACTTC
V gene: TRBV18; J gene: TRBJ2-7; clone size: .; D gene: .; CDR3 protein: CASSPASYEQYF; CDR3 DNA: TGTGCCAGCTCACCAGCCAGCTACGAGCAGTACTTC
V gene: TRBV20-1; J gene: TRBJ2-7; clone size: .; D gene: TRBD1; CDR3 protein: CSAIQNRDSLWEQYF; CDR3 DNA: TGCAGTGCTATTCAAAACCGGGACAGCCTTTGGGAGCAGTACTTC